This TCR beta chain originates from a study of shared clonotypes between healthy human individuals (dated by TCRdb to the early 2020s). Study-wide context: A couple of women and three men aged 18 to 49 years were included in the cohort. Different laboratories and diverse techniques were used to prepare libraries and sequence TCR repertoires, to increase sequencing depth and limit assay-specific biases. Leukapheresis yielded between about 0.85 and 10 billion PBMCs per donor. The study deeply sequenced blood TCR repertoires of about five healthy adults to estimate repertoire size and the extent of clonotype sharing between individuals. Per donor, three plates each were used for CD4 naive and CD4 memory, two for CD8 naive, and one for CD8 memory.

TCR CDR3 regions were amplified from genomic DNA by multiplex PCR using the deep immunoSEQ assay. Extracted genomic DNA from each cell subset was distributed evenly across all wells of several immunoSEQ 96-well plates, and each plate was treated as a replicate. For sorted subsets, approximately 200 ng of genomic DNA, equivalent to some 33,000 T cell genomes, went into each replicate PCR. Purified libraries were quantified with a Qubit 3.0 fluorometer, sized on a Bioanalyzer 2100, and re-quantified with the KAPA Library Quantification kit. Each immunoSEQ 96-well plate was sequenced on its own single-read 150-cycle Illumina NextSeq 550 flow cell. Concerning the study's data processing: The immunoSEQ output contained only junctional sequences without quality scores, so filtering could not match that applied to full-length reads. To assign V/J genes and CDR3, sequences were annotated against IMGT germline references using PyIR, a Python wrapper for IgBLAST v1.9. Reads were filtered out if the reads had weak V/J assignments (E-value above 1e-6), no CDR3, stop codons, out-of-frame junctions, or ambiguous translated residues. A V3J clonotype was defined by an identical inferred V gene, J gene, and CDR3 amino acid sequence. To compute the percentage overlap between repertoires, the number of shared unique clonotypes was divided by the size of the smaller repertoire. Three approaches were used to assess repertoire richness: RTK rarefaction, the Chao1 estimator, and Recon v2.1 estimates of unobserved clonotypes. OLGA was used to compute generation probabilities for all TCRbeta clonotypes that the gDNA method yielded from a handful of donors. Here the immuneACCESS table is served through TCRdb, limited to in-frame sequences with V and J called. Missing clones are a known gap in these copies; in checked studies unresolved V genes cover under half, and the rest lacks a known reason. Clone size and V and J calls were adopted from that table, with D and trimming inferred from the DNA. For this sample the table gives under 2,500,000 clones, of which approximately 94% were detected only once. Together, the top ten hold roughly 0.13% of the sample.

Of note for this clone: Its antigen target is currently unknown. It has no much larger one-base neighbor in the sample; base qualities were not kept.

Results the study describes overall, beyond this receptor: Larger estimated clonotype richness was generally found for naive subsets than for memory subsets. Sampling was restricted to blood, and TCR repertoires in tissue are likely to differ from TCR repertoires in blood. Incomplete sequencing was indicated by rarefaction of sorted-subset datasets, despite the large sequencing depth. Approximately 5% of naive CD4, around 3.6% of naive CD8, around 2.3% of memory CD4, and over 0.35% of memory CD8 clonotypes were shared across several donors. Because the study included a small number of donors, the genetic and exposure-history diversity represented was limited. Compared with non-shared clonotypes, the clonotypes found in all four sorted-subset donors had higher generation probabilities. Pairwise subsampling led to the expectation that sequencing depth would affect the degree of clonotype sharing among donors.

The donors were healthy, HIV-negative adults who had no recently reported acute infections or vaccinations. All donors were Caucasian adults living in Nashville, Tennessee, USA. Magnetic negative selection was used to enrich CD4+ T cells, after which naive cells were positively selected on CD45RA and the negative fraction became the memory subset. After blood collection by leukapheresis, PBMCs were isolated using Ficoll-Histopaque density gradient centrifugation and then cryopreserved in the vapor phase of liquid nitrogen. Analytical flow cytometry was used to check the purity and quantity of every magnetically sorted T cell population. Each sorted fraction had its genomic DNA isolated and then quantified by UV absorbance on a Nanodrop 2000c. The source of this sequence is a man younger than 35 in good health. The sample taken for sequencing was naive CD4+ T cells sorted from blood. Read against the paper, the sample's cell subset or site label means: CD45RA+ positively selected.

The DNA sequence follows: TGTGCCAGCAGCTTCGGGACTAGCGACTTTTTCGAGCAGTACTTC. Its product reads: CASSFGTSDFFEQYF. The rearranged chain carries TRBV11-2 and TRBJ2-7; TRBD2 lines up with 10 middle nucleotides. The CDR3 sequence holds 15 residues, the cysteine and phenylalanine included. This entry keeps only the CDR3 DNA: 45 bases, framed from base 1. Unmatched junction bases come to 8, with V trimmed by 3 bases and J by 6 bases. The germline V gene yields SGHAT for CDR1 and FQNNGV for CDR2.